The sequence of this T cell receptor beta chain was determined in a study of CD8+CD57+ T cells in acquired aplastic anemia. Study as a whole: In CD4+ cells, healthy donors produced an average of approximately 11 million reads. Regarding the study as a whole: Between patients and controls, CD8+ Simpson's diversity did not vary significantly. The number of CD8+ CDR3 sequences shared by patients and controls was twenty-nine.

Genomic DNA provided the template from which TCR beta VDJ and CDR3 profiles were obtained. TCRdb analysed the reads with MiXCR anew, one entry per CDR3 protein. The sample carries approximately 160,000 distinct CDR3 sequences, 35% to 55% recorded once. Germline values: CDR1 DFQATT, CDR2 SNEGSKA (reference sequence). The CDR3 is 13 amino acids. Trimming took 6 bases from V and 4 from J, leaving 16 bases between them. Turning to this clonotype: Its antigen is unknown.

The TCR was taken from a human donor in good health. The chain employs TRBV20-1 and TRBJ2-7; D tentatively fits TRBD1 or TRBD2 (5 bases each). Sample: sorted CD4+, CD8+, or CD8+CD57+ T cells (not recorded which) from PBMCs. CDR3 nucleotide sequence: TGCAGTGCCAGACCGGGGCCAGGATACGAGCAGTACTTC. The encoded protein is CSARPGPGYEQYF.